A single sample gave rise to the 17 T cell receptor beta chains below, sequenced in a study of T cell responses to AZD1222 COVID-19 vaccine listed by TCRdb under 2021. Library preparation used the immunoSEQ multiplex PCR assay. TCRdb holds this immuneACCESS table with in-frame rearrangements only. Some clones are missing; in checked studies, unresolved V genes explain under half, and the rest has no known cause. For this sample the table gives approximately 200,000 clones, of which roughly 90% were detected only once. Around 3.7% of the sample goes to the ten largest clones. Per the publication, the time point label means: about 28 days (+/-7) after the second vaccine dose. Sequencing used peripheral blood, obtained 28 days after the second AZD1222 dose. The source of these receptors is an adult who received the AZD1222 COVID-19 vaccine.

This chain links TRBV28 with TRBJ1-5; 11 nucleotides agree with TRBD1. V lost 4 bases, J lost 7 bases, and 12 bases stayed unmatched. The length of the CDR3 is 17 residues. In germline, CDR1 is MDHEN, CDR2 SYDVKM. CDR3 in DNA: TGTGCCAGCAGTTCCCCCTTCGGGACAGGGGGTAGGCAGCCCCAGCATTTT. Amino acids: CASSSPFGTGGRQPQHF. Based on the CDR3 plus reference TRBV28 and TRBJ1-5, the full variable domain is DVKVTQSSRYLVKRTGEKVFLECVQDMDHENMFWYRQDPGLGLRLIYFSYDVKMKEKGDIPEGYSVSREKKERFSLILESASTNQTSMYLCASSSPFGTGGRQPQHFGDGTRLSIL.

The chain has TRBV2 and TRBJ1-2, with 7 positions matching TRBD1. The CDR3 runs to 14 residues. In germline, CDR1 is SNHLY, CDR2 FYNNEI. J lost 6 bases, V lost 3 bases, and 7 bases had no gene match. The DNA of the CDR3 is TGTGCCAGCAGTGACGACAGGGCTAGCGATGGCTACACCTTC. Protein sequence: CASSDDRASDGYTF.

As DNA, the CDR3 is TGTGCCAGCAGTGAATATCTGGGGGCCGGGGAGCTGTTTTTT. As protein: CASSEYLGAGELFF. The chain joins TRBV25-1 to TRBJ2-2; either TRBD1 or TRBD2 may fit D (5 bases each). The V end was cut by 0 bases, the J end by 6 bases, with 8 bases between. This CDR3 contains 14 residues. Germline-derived CDR1 and CDR2 are MGHDK and SYGVNS.

The chain recombines TRBV28 with TRBJ2-5; D is uncertain. Germline CDR1 is MDHEN and CDR2 is SYDVKM. V was pared by 6 bases and J by 1 base, with 12 bases between. This CDR3 comprises 14 residues. Here the CDR3 DNA reads TGTGCCAGCAGGGTCTCGTCCGCCCAAGAGACCCAGTACTTC. It codes for CASRVSSAQETQYF.

In its sample, this clone was seen once. The chain joins TRBV6-5 to TRBJ1-2, with a weak D call TRBD1 (6 bases). This CDR3 has 15 amino acids. Trimming removed 7 bases at V and 2 bases at J, with 17 bases between. CDR1 is MNHEY, CDR2 SVGAGI, per germline. In nucleotides, the CDR3 is TGTGCCAGCACGAAAAACGACAGGACCAACTATGGCTACACCTTC. It specifies CASTKNDRTNYGYTF.

The chain carries TRBV12-3 or TRBV12-4 and TRBJ1-5, with D hard to call. The CDR3 is 12 residues long. The V end lost 7 bases, the J end lost 7 bases, and 11 bases lay between the germline ends. CDR3 residues: CASTRLGQPQHF. CDR3 DNA: TGTGCCAGCACCAGGCTAGGGCAGCCCCAGCATTTT.

The J gene is TRBJ2-1, the V gene TRBV3-1 (or the pseudogene TRBV3-2); 13 bases match TRBD2. The V and J ends lost 4 bases and 14 bases, in that order; junction bases with no gene match: 14. The CDR3 sequence is 16 residues long. Germline CDR1 is LGHDT and CDR2 is YNNKEL (reference sequence). The CDR3 spells CASSPAGTSGVNSEFF. The CDR3 DNA reads as TGTGCCAGCAGCCCCGCCGGGACTAGCGGGGTTAATTCGGAGTTCTTC.

This clone was observed once. The V gene is TRBV7-3, the J gene TRBJ2-3, with TRBD1 matching over 8 bases. With 8 bases clipped from V and 4 bases from J, the junction kept 5 bases outside the gene matches. Germline values: CDR1 SGHTA, CDR2 FQGTGA. The CDR3 consists of 13 residues. CDR3 residues: CASGDRGPDTQYF. CDR3 DNA: TGTGCCAGCGGCGACAGGGGTCCAGATACGCAGTATTTT.

The chain joins TRBV28 to TRBJ1-3, with no clear D. CDR1 and CDR2 (germline): MDHEN, SYDVKM. V lost 6 bases to trimming and J lost 0 bases, with 21 bases between them. The CDR3 extends over 18 amino acids. CDR3 amino acids: CASSPYRAQALSGNTIYF. DNA for the CDR3: TGTGCCAGCAGCCCCTATCGCGCCCAGGCCCTCTCTGGAAACACCATATATTTT.

This clone showed up just a few times. A read error may account for a junction end that differs from germline. This chain joins TRBV28 and TRBJ2-7; possibly TRBD1 for D (6 bases). Germline V CDR1 and CDR2: MDHEN, SYDVKM. The CDR3 is 15 amino acids. The CDR3 DNA reads TGTGCCAGCAGGGGTCGGGACACGAGCTCCTACGAGCGGTACTTC. This codes for CASRGRDTSSYERYF.

This clone has more than one count but fewer than ten. The gene calls are TRBV13 and TRBJ2-6; possible D gene TRBD2, 5 bases. The V gene's germline CDR1 is PRHDT and CDR2 FYEKMQ (reference sequence). Trimming cost V 4 bases and J 6 bases, with 10 bases left between them. The CDR3 has 14 residues. The CDR3 loop is CASSSRREANVLTF. CDR3 bases: TGTGCCAGCAGCTCACGACGGGAGGCCAACGTCCTGACTTTC.

This rearrangement joins TRBV7-9 to TRBJ2-1; TRBD1 or TRBD2 may be the D gene (5 bases each). This CDR3 contains 15 residues. V was shortened by 3 bases and J by 2 bases, with 11 bases between the two germline ends. Germline CDR1 is SEHNR and CDR2 is FQNEAQ (reference sequence). The CDR3 protein is CASSFPGTAYNEQFF. Here the CDR3 DNA reads TGTGCCAGCAGCTTCCCCGGGACGGCCTACAATGAGCAGTTCTTC.

CDR3 nucleotides: TGTGCCATCAGTGACCCGGGACGGACTCGCAATGGCTACACCTTC. The encoded protein is CAISDPGRTRNGYTF. The rearrangement uses TRBV10-3 and TRBJ1-2; possibly TRBD1 for D (5 bases). Germline-derived CDR1 and CDR2 are ENHRY and SYGVKD. Trimming stripped 3 bases from V and 6 bases from J, with 17 bases between. The CDR3 has 15 residues.

The chain combines TRBV4-1 with TRBJ1-3; D is possibly TRBD1 (6 bases). Trimming took off 0 bases at V and 4 bases at J, with 13 bases between the two ends. This CDR3 is 16 amino acids long. Germline CDR1 MGHRA, CDR2 YSYEKL. This CDR3 is CASSQDYWGHGNTIYF. Here the CDR3 DNA reads TGCGCCAGCAGCCAAGATTATTGGGGGCACGGAAACACCATATATTTT.

V gene TRBV28 combines with J gene TRBJ2-1, with TRBD2 matching 10 bases. The germline V gene has CDR1 MDHEN and CDR2 SYDVKM. Trimming took 8 bases from V and 12 from J; bases not matched to a gene: 13. The CDR3 length is 14 residues. The CDR3 protein is CASLSGRGTSRQFF. The CDR3 DNA reads TGTGCCAGCCTGAGCGGGAGGGGAACATCGAGGCAGTTCTTC.

In its sample, this clone is medium-sized (0.01 to 0.1%). This sequence joins TRBV5-6 and TRBJ2-7; 7 positions agree with TRBD2. V lost 4 bases to trimming and J lost 0 bases; unmatched junction nucleotides: 7. The CDR3 is 15 residues long. Germline CDR1 is SGHDT and CDR2 is YYEEEE. CDR3 in DNA: TGTGCCAGCAGCATTTGGGGGGGAAGCTCCTACGAGCAGTACTTC. It encodes CASSIWGGSSYEQYF.

This chain joins TRBV15 and TRBJ2-1; 8 nucleotides match TRBD2. V was clipped by 4 bases and J by 1 base; unmatched bases: 12. The CDR3 length is 18 residues. Germline V gene data show CDR1 as LNHNV and CDR2 as YYDKDF (reference sequence). The CDR3 nucleotides are TGTGCCACCAGCACCAGAGTTAGCGGGGATCCATCCTACAATGAGCAGTTCTTC. This sequence encodes CATSTRVSGDPSYNEQFF.